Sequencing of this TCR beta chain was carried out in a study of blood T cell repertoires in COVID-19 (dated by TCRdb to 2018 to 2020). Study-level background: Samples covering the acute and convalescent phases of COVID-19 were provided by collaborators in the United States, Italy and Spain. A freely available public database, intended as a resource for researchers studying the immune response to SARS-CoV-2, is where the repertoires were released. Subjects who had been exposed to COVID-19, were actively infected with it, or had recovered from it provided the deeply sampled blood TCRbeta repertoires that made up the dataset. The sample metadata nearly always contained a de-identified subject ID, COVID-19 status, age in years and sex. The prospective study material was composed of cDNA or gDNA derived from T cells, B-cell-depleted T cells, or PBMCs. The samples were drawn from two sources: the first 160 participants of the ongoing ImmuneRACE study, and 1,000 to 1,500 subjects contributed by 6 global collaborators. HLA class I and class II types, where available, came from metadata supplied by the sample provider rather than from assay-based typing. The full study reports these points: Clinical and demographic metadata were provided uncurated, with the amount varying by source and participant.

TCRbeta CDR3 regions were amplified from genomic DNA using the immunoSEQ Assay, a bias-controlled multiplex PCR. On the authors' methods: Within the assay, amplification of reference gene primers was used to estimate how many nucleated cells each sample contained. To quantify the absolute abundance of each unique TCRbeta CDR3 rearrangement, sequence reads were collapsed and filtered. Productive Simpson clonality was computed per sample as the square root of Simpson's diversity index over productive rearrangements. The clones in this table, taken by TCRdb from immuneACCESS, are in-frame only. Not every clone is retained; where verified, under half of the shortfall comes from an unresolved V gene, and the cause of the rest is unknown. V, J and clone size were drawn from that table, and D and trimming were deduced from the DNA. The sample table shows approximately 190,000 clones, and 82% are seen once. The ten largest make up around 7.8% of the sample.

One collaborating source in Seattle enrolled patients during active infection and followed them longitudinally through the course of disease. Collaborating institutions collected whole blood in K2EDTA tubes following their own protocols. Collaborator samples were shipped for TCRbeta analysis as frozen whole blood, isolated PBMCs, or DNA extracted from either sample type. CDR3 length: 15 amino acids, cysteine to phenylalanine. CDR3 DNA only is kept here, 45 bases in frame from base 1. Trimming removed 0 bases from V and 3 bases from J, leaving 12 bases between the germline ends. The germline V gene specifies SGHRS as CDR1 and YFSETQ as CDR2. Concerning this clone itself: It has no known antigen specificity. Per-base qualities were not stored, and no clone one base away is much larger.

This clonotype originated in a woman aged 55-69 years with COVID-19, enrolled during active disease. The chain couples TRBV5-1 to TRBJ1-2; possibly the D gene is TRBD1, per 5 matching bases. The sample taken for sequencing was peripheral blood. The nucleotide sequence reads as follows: TGCGCCAGCAGCTTGGCCGGGGGGTTTGACTATGGCTACACCTTC. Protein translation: CASSLAGGFDYGYTF.